Listed below are T cell receptor beta chains from one sample, sequenced in a study of blood T cell repertoires in COVID-19. Profiling relied on immunoSEQ multiplex PCR, and the TCRdb table lists in-frame clones only, not all of them. The table lists roughly 400,000 clones, 80% to 95% of them singletons. The sample taken for sequencing was PBMCs or T cells enriched from blood (not recorded which). These receptors all come from a middle-aged woman who had been exposed to COVID-19. The conserved cysteine and the conserved F or W are not part of the CDR3 here.

v_call: TRBV5-1
j_call: TRBJ2-7
cdr3_aa: ASSFVPGTGGYEQY

v_call: TRBV5-1
j_call: TRBJ1-1
cdr3_aa: ASSPRQNTEAF

v_call: TRBV5-1
j_call: TRBJ2-2
cdr3_aa: ASTSQGGVFTGELF

v_call: TRBV19
j_call: TRBJ1-3
cdr3_aa: ATSRGSAGNTIY

v_call: TRBV28
j_call: TRBJ2-7
cdr3_aa: ASSLTPGAGGTEQY

v_call: TRBV7-6
j_call: TRBJ2-1
cdr3_aa: ASSPHLTSGRGSEQF

v_call: TRBV6-5
j_call: TRBJ2-7
cdr3_aa: ASSRSQGYEQY

v_call: TRBV5-4
j_call: TRBJ1-1
cdr3_aa: ASRLEGAGLNTEAF

v_call: TRBV10-1
j_call: TRBJ2-1
cdr3_aa: ASSQRGGPEQF

v_call: TRBV6-6
j_call: TRBJ1-6
cdr3_aa: ASSRRTGTRDNSPLH

v_call: TRBV13
j_call: TRBJ2-2
cdr3_aa: ASTLLAGGLNTGELF

v_call: TRBV6-1
j_call: TRBJ2-1
cdr3_aa: ASSGLGTSGGDNEQF

v_call: TRBV7-8
j_call: TRBJ2-3
cdr3_aa: ASRRGEADTQY

v_call: TRBV6-7
j_call: TRBJ2-7
cdr3_aa: ASSYPIGIAGGLAPWGLSYEQY

v_call: TRBV30
j_call: TRBJ1-3
cdr3_aa: AWSVGGWDGNTIY

v_call: TRBV10-3
j_call: TRBJ1-2
cdr3_aa: AISGGTDPYGYT

v_call: TRBV7-6
j_call: TRBJ2-5
cdr3_aa: ASSRMTGARETQY

v_call: TRBV19
j_call: TRBJ1-6
cdr3_aa: ASSFDRVVSPLH

v_call: TRBV30
j_call: TRBJ1-1
cdr3_aa: ACRSRRGTEAF

v_call: TRBV2
j_call: TRBJ1-1
cdr3_aa: ASKPTSMNTEAF